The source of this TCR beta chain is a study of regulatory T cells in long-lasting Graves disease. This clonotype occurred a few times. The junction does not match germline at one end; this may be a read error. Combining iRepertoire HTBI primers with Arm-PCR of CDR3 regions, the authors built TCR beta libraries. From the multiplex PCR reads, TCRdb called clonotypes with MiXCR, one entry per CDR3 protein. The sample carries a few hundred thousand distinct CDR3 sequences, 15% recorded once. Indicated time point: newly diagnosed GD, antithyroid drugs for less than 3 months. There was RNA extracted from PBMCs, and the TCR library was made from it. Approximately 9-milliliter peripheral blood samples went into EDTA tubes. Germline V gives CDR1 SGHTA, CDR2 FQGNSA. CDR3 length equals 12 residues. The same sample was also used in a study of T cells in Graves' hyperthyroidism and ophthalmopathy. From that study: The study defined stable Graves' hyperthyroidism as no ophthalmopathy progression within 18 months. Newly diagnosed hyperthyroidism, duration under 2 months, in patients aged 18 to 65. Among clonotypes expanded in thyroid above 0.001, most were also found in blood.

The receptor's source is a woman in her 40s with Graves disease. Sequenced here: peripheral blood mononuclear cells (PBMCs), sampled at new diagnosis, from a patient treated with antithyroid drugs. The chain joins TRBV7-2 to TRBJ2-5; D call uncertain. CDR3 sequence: CASSFSRETHYF. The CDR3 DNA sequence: TGTGCCAGCAGCTTTAGCCGAGAGACCCATTACTTC.